These 12 T cell receptor beta chains were sequenced from one sample in a study of T cell responses to AZD1222 COVID-19 vaccine. TCRdb keeps only in-frame clones here, not all; method: immunoSEQ multiplex PCR. This sample has 83,000 or so clones; 85% to 90% occur once, and the top ten carry more than 4.5%. The material was peripheral blood, obtained on day 0 of MenACWY control vaccination. All receptors come from an adult in good health.

The J gene is TRBJ2-1, the V gene TRBV2; D is ambiguous. The CDR3 is 16 amino acids. Germline V lookup: CDR1 SNHLY, CDR2 FYNNEI. Trimming removed 2 bases from V and 5 bases from J, with 16 bases in between. This CDR3 is CASSEMVGEPNNEQFF. The DNA of the CDR3 is TGTGCCAGCAGTGAAATGGTTGGGGAACCAAACAATGAGCAGTTCTTC. Drawing the rest from reference TRBV2 and TRBJ2-1, the complete variable domain is EPEVTQTPSHQVTQMGQEVILRCVPISNHLYFYWYRQILGQKVEFLVSFYNNEISEKSEIFDDQFSVERPDGSNFTLKIRSTKLEDSAMYFCASSEMVGEPNNEQFFGPGTRLTVL.

The chain is built from TRBV5-4 and TRBJ2-7; TRBD1 matches 8 bases. Germline CDR1 SGHNT, CDR2 YYREEE (reference sequence). V gave up 4 bases and J gave up 5 bases; unmatched junction bases: 11. The CDR3 runs 15 residues. The CDR3, as DNA: TGTGCCAGCAGCGTCAGACAGGGGATGAGCGACGAGCAGTACTTC. Its translation is CASSVRQGMSDEQYF.

This chain joins TRBV19 and TRBJ2-1; D possibly corresponds to TRBD2 (6 bases). Trimming left V 8 bases short and J 0 bases short, with 11 bases between. The CDR3 runs 14 residues. Germline V CDR1 and CDR2: LNHDA, SQIVND (reference sequence). CDR3 sequence reads: CASQSGFSYNEQFF. The CDR3 coding sequence is TGTGCCAGTCAGAGCGGGTTCTCCTACAATGAGCAGTTCTTC.

This chain joins TRBV19 and TRBJ1-1; D gene ambiguous. The CDR3 is made up of 13 amino acids. The germline V and J ends were trimmed by 5 bases and 2 bases, with 9 bases remaining between them. Germline loops: CDR1 LNHDA, CDR2 SQIVND (reference sequence). CDR3 in amino acids: CASSFGPNTEAFF. In DNA, the CDR3 is TGTGCCAGTAGTTTTGGACCTAACACTGAAGCTTTCTTT.

This chain links TRBV19 with TRBJ2-2, with unresolved D. V shed 2 bases and J shed 3 bases, with 4 bases lying between them. Germline lookup yields CDR1 LNHDA and CDR2 SQIVND (reference sequence). The CDR3 is 13 amino acids. DNA of the CDR3: TGTGCCAGTAGTATAACGTACACCGGGGAGCTGTTTTTT. Protein: CASSITYTGELFF.

The rearrangement uses TRBV2 and TRBJ1-1; D is ambiguous. The CDR3 has 13 residues. Germline V gene data show CDR1 as SNHLY and CDR2 as FYNNEI. V was shortened by 11 bases and J by 1 base, with 14 bases between the two germline ends. The CDR3 sequence: CACLGVENTEAFF. In nucleotides, the CDR3 is TGTGCCTGCCTCGGGGTCGAGAACACTGAAGCTTTCTTT.

The chain recombines TRBV3-1 (or the pseudogene TRBV3-2) with TRBJ1-1, with D perhaps TRBD1 (5 bases). The germline V gene has CDR1 LGHDT and CDR2 YNNKEL (reference sequence). This CDR3 has 14 amino acids. V was clipped by 5 bases and J by 5 bases, with 15 bases between them. The CDR3 DNA is TGTGCCAGCAGCTATCAGGGAAGTGGGACTGAAGCTTTCTTT. This codes for CASSYQGSGTEAFF.

The rearrangement uses TRBV28 and TRBJ2-5, with 15 bases matching TRBD2. From germline, CDR1 is MDHEN and CDR2 SYDVKM. V shed 4 bases and J 5 bases; nucleotides not matched to a gene: 5. CDR3 size: 16 residues. The CDR3: CASSSPGTSGRETQYF. CDR3 coding DNA: TGTGCCAGCAGTTCCCCCGGGACTAGCGGGAGGGAGACCCAGTACTTC.

This clone was picked up a small number of times. The chain links TRBV10-3 to TRBJ1-4, with D tentatively TRBD1 (5 bases). The CDR3 contains 15 residues. The V gene lost 2 bases and the J gene lost 8 bases, with 15 bases spanning the gap. The germline CDR1 and CDR2 sequences are ENHRY and SYGVKD. In DNA form, the CDR3 reads TGTGCCATCAGTGAGGTTCAGGGAGGTGACGAAAAACTGTTTTTT. It yields the protein CAISEVQGGDEKLFF.

The chain combines TRBV27 with TRBJ1-1, with D perhaps matching TRBD1 (6 bases). V lost 5 bases to trimming and J lost 1 base, with 17 bases between them. CDR1 MNHEY and CDR2 SMNVEV come from the germline V gene (reference sequence). CDR3 length: 16 residues. The CDR3 DNA reads TGTGCCAGCAGTAGGACCCTCGGGGGCCGGAACACTGAAGCTTTCTTT. This gives the protein CASSRTLGGRNTEAFF.

The CDR3 here is CASSDSGRDEQYF. The CDR3, as DNA: TGTGCCAGCAGTGACTCGGGTAGGGACGAGCAGTACTTC. V is TRBV25-1 and J is TRBJ2-7; D unresolved. This CDR3 comprises 13 residues. Germline V gene sequence: CDR1 MGHDK, CDR2 SYGVNS. Trimming pared 3 bases from V and 5 bases from J, leaving 11 bases between.

This clone has a single count. The rearrangement joins TRBV12-5 to TRBJ1-2; no reliable D call. Deletions cut 5 bases from V and 0 bases from J, with 10 bases between. Germline CDR1 is LGHNT and CDR2 is FRNRAP. The CDR3 consists of 14 residues. The CDR3 DNA sequence: TGTGCTAGTGGTCGATCGGACGCTAACTATGGCTACACCTTC. This gives the protein CASGRSDANYGYTF.